The sequence of this T cell receptor (beta chain) was determined in a study of T cell responses to AZD1222 COVID-19 vaccine. Study observations and caveats: CD4 TCRs associated with vaccination spanned spike, dominating at 160-218 and 743-854.

CDR1 and CDR2 (germline): MNHEY, SVGAGI. The CDR3 has 13 residues. V shed 6 bases and J shed 9 bases, with 17 bases lying between them. Points on this clone: Its antigen is not identified.

Method: immunoSEQ multiplex PCR; TCRdb's copy keeps in-frame clones and lacks some. The sample shows about 130,000 clones, about 89% of them seen only once. The rearrangement uses TRBV6-5 and TRBJ2-5; TRBD1 might be the D (6 bases). The sequence was obtained from an adult who received the AZD1222 COVID-19 vaccine. The source was peripheral blood, collected 28 days after the second AZD1222 dose. Here the CDR3 DNA reads TGTGCCAGCAGCCGGGACCGCGAGGGGGCCCAGTACTTC. It encodes CASSRDREGAQYF.